This T cell receptor (beta chain) is from a study of T cell repertoires in cytomegalovirus infection. Overall study findings and caveats: The study found HLA-C-restricted CMV-specific TCR beta clonotypes dominating the ex vivo response.

This clonotype appeared many times. Its antigen remains unidentified. The germline gives CDR1 SGHTA, CDR2 FQGNSA. Trimming took 4 bases from V and 4 from J, leaving 14 bases between them. This CDR3 is built from 15 residues. TCRdb analysed the reads with MiXCR anew, one entry per CDR3 protein. The repertoire has around 120,000 distinct CDR3 sequences, more than 20% of them found once; the top ten carry 34%. This TCR derives from a human donor in good health (CMV status not recorded). Some clones in this sample may be carry-over from other donors' samples. Source material: PBMCs, sequenced either directly or after in vitro stimulation (not recorded which). This sequence joins TRBV7-2 and TRBJ1-3, with D unresolved. The CDR3 sequence is CASSSDSPRGNTIYF. For the CDR3, the DNA is TGTGCCAGCAGCTCCGACTCCCCCAGGGGAAACACCATATATTTT.